The 4 T cell receptor beta chains below were found in one sample sequenced in a study of vaccination effects on CD4 cells after COVID-19. Following an approximately eleven-day culture, CD4+ T cells were purified. Their antigens are not known. Produced via immunoSEQ multiplex PCR; TCRdb's table is partial and in-frame only. Of approximately 60,000 clones detected, under 80% appear once; the ten largest clones hold under 30%. The sequencing used CD4+ T cells from PBMCs cultured without peptide, collected before COVID-19 vaccination. The receptor source for this set is a human donor who had a prior SARS-CoV-2 infection.

This chain joins TRBV30 and TRBJ2-7; 9 bases line up with TRBD2. The CDR3 is 15 residues long. Unmatched junction bases numbered 3, after V lost 0 bases and J lost 0 bases. Per the germline V gene, CDR1 is GTSNPN and CDR2 is SVGIG (reference sequence). The CDR3 loop reads CAWSVVSGGSYEQYF. CDR3 DNA sequence: TGTGCCTGGAGTGTGGTTAGCGGGGGCTCCTACGAGCAGTACTTC.

V usage is TRBV5-6 and J usage is TRBJ1-5; a possible D gene is TRBD1 (6 bases). The V and J ends lost 4 bases and 1 base respectively, with 9 bases between them. CDR1 is SGHDT and CDR2 is YYEEEE in the germline V gene. The CDR3 is 14 amino acids. This CDR3 is CASSHGQSNQPQHF. The CDR3, as DNA: TGTGCCAGCAGCCATGGACAGAGCAATCAGCCCCAGCATTTT.

The chain recombines TRBV4-1 with TRBJ1-1; D remains unclear. CDR1 MGHRA and CDR2 YSYEKL come from the germline V gene. The germline V and J ends were trimmed by 1 base and 0 bases, with 9 bases remaining between them. The CDR3 consists of 15 residues. The CDR3 nucleotides are TGCGCCAGCAGCCAAGCTGTAGGGATGAACACTGAAGCTTTCTTT. Translated: CASSQAVGMNTEAFF.

Concerning this clone itself: Other DNA sequences in this sample translate to the same CDR3. The chain couples TRBV6-5 to TRBJ1-2, with 9 bases that match TRBD1. The trim removed 3 bases at V and 8 bases at J, leaving 7 bases unmatched. Germline CDR1 is MNHEY and CDR2 is SVGAGI. The CDR3 is 14 amino acids. The DNA for the CDR3 is TGTGCCAGCAGTTATCCGGGACAGGGAGGAGGCTACACCTTC. Its protein product is CASSYPGQGGGYTF.